The clone carrying this T cell receptor (beta chain) was counted only a few times. Its target is not known. The data are from a study of blood T cells in healthy people across ages. Study results and caveats: Age brought a roughly linear fall in TCR beta diversity measured per million T cells.

The authors ran a second PCR of about 6 to 11 cycles using a sample-barcoded 5' primer and a J-beta primer mix. MiXCR was run by TCRdb on the 5' RACE reads, yielding one entry per CDR3 protein. The sample includes under 750,000 distinct CDR3 sequences, around 50% of them seen just once. The length of the CDR3 is 15 residues. Trimming shortened V by 0 bases and J by 1 base, and 8 bases separated the two germline ends. CDR1 and CDR2 from the germline V gene are SGHTA and FQGNSA. The chain employs TRBV7-2 and TRBJ2-3; D uncertain. The TCR comes from an elderly man in good health. Sequencing used blood. The CDR3 nucleotides are TGTGCCAGCAGCTTAGCGTTTAGACGCACAGATACGCAGTATTTT. It translates to CASSLAFRRTDTQYF.